This T cell receptor (beta chain) was captured in a study of CD8+CD57+ T cells in acquired aplastic anemia listed by TCRdb under 2018. Concerning the study at large: Extracted DNA from sorted CD4+ and CD8+ cells averaged 3.2 ug, ranging from roughly 0.19 to 27.4 ug. Healthy donor samples averaged roughly 10 million reads for CD4+ and fewer than 12 million for CD8+ cells.

A note on this clonotype: Its antigen is not yet known. Base-call qualities are not available, and no considerably larger clone is one nucleotide away.

Genomic DNA was used as template for profiling of TCR beta VDJ combinations and CDR3 sequences. An Illumina HiSeq 2000 was the platform used for TCR repertoire sequencing. The published analysis was carried out like this. TRBV/TRBJ rearrangement plots, CDR3 size and DJ length profiles, and Simpson's diversity index were used to evaluate the repertoires. The most abundant DNA sequence in the deep sequencing data was defined as the immunodominant clone. CDR3 amino acid sequences were screened for sharing across subjects and were compared with published repertoires and the VDJdb database. TCRdb reran the public reads through fastp at Q25 and MiXCR, keeping productive beta chains. Identical CDR3 protein sequences are pooled into one entry, listed with their most common genes and DNA. For this entry, the V and J calls and clone size follow TCRdb and not the study's own pipeline. Here the sample has 150,000 to 200,000 distinct CDR3 sequences; 35% to 55% occur a single time. The biggest ten clones account for approximately 1% of the sample.

The germline V gene supplies CDR1 SGHAT and CDR2 FQNNGV. V is pruned by 5 bases and J by 15 bases, leaving 9 bases of the junction without a gene match. The CDR3 runs 13 amino acids, cysteine and phenylalanine included. The CDR3 DNA has 39 bases and is translated from base 1. In this study, sorted CD4+ and CD8+ T cells from the blood of healthy subjects and of severe aplastic anemia patients had their TCR repertoires deep-sequenced. Ficoll-Paque density gradient centrifugation was used to isolate peripheral blood mononuclear cells. CD4+ and CD8+ T cells were sorted by FACS or magnetic beads before DNA extraction. What the research found in general, with its limitations: Roughly 30 CD8+ CDR3 sequences were found to be shared between patients and controls, but these sequences appeared to be highly expressed in patients and within the immunodominant clones of the patients. CD8+ Simpson's diversity did not differ significantly between patients and healthy controls (P=0.060).

In this chain, TRBV11-2 is recombined with TRBJ1-6, with 8 bases aligning to TRBD1. Sequencing was done on a sample of sorted CD4+, CD8+, or CD8+CD57+ T cells (not recorded which) from PBMCs. This clonotype was sampled from a human donor in good health. The DNA sequence reads TGTGCCAGCAGCCAAGGACAGGGCCGACTCCTCCACTTT. It is translated as CASSQGQGRLLHF.